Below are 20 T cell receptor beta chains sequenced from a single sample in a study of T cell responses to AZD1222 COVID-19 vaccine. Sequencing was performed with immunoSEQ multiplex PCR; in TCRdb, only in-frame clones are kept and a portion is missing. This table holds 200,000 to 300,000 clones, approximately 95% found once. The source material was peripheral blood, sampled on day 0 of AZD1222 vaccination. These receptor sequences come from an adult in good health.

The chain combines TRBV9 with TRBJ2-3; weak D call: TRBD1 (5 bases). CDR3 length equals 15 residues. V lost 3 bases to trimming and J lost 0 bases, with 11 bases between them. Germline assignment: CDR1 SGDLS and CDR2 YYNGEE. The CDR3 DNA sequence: TGTGCCAGCAGCGGGGGCTTGTCTAGCACAGATACGCAGTATTTT. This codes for CASSGGLSSTDTQYF.

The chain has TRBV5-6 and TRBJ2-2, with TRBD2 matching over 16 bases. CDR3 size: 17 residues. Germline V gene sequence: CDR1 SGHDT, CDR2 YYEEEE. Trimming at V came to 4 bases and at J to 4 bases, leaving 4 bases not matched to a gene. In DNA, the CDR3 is TGTGCCAGCAGCCCGGGACTAGCGGGAGGGAGCACCGGGGAGCTGTTTTTT. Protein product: CASSPGLAGGSTGELFF. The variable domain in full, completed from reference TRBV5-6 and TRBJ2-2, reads DAGVTQSPTHLIKTRGQQVTLRCSPKSGHDTVSWYQQALGQGPQFIFQYYEEEERQRGNFPDRFSGHQFPNYSSELNVNALLLGDSALYLCASSPGLAGGSTGELFFGEGSRLTVL.

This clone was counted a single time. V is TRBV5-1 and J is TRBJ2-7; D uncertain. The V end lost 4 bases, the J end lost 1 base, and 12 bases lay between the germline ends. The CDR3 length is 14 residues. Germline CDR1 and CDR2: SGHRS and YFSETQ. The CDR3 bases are TGCGCCAGCAGCCCTCATCTCAATTCCTACGAGCAGTACTTC. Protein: CASSPHLNSYEQYF.

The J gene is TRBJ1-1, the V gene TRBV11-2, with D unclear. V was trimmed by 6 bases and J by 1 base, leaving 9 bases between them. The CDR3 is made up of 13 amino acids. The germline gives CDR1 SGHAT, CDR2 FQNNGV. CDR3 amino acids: CASSFDGNTEAFF. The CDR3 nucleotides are TGTGCCAGCAGTTTCGACGGGAACACTGAAGCTTTCTTT.

The CDR3 sequence: CASSDSPWTPYGYTF. The CDR3 bases are TGTGCCAGCAGTGACAGCCCCTGGACGCCCTATGGCTACACCTTC. V gene TRBV6-4 combines with J gene TRBJ1-2; D ambiguous. There are 15 residues in the CDR3. Germline CDR1 and CDR2: MRHNA and SNTAGT. Trimming pared 2 bases from V and 4 bases from J, leaving 14 bases between.

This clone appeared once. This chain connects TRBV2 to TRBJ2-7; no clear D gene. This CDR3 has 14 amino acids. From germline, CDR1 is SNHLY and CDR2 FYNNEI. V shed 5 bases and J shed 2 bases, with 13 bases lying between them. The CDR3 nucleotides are TGTGCCAGCAGTCAACCGGACGGTACCTACGAGCAGTACTTC. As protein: CASSQPDGTYEQYF. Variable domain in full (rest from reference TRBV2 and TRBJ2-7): EPEVTQTPSHQVTQMGQEVILRCVPISNHLYFYWYRQILGQKVEFLVSFYNNEISEKSEIFDDQFSVERPDGSNFTLKIRSTKLEDSAMYFCASSQPDGTYEQYFGPGTRLTVT.

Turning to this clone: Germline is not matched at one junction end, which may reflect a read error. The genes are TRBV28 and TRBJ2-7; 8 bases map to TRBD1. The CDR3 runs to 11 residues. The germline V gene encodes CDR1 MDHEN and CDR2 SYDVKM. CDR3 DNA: TGTGCCAGCAGCCCCAGGGGGCTCAGGCCCTTC. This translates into CASSPRGLRPF.

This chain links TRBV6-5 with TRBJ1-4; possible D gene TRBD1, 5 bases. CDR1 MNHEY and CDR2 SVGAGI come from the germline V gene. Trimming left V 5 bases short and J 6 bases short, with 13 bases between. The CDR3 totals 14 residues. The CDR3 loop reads CASSPSRGYEKLFF. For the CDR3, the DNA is TGTGCCAGCAGTCCTTCTAGGGGATATGAAAAACTGTTTTTT.

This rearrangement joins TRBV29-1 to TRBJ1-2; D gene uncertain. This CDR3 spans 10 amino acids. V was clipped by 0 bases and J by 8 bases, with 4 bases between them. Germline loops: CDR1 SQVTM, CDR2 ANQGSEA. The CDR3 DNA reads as TGCAGCGTTGAAGAAGTAGGCTACACCTTC. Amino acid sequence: CSVEEVGYTF.

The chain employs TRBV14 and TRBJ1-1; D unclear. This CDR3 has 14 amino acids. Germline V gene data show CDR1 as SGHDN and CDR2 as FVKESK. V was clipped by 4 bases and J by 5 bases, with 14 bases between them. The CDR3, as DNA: TGTGCCAGCAGCCCCCTAGGGCTGGGAACTGAAGCTTTCTTT. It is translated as CASSPLGLGTEAFF.

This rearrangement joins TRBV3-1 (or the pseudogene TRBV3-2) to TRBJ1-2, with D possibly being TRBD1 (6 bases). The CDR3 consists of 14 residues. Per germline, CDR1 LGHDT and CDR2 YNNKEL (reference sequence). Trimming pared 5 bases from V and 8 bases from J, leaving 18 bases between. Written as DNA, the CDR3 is TGTGCCAGCAGCGACTCTTACAGGGAAAAGGGCTACACCTTC. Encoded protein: CASSDSYREKGYTF.

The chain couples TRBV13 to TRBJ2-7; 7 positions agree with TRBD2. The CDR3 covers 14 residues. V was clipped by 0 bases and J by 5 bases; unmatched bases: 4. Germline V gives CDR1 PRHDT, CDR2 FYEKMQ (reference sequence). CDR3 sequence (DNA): TGTGCCAGCAGCTTAGGAGGGAGGGGCAACGAGCAGTACTTC. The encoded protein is CASSLGGRGNEQYF.

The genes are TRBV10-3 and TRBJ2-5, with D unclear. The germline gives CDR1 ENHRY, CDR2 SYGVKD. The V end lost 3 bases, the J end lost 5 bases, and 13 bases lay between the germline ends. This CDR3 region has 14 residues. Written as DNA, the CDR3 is TGTGCCATCAGTGAACCCCCTCGGGTGGAGACCCAGTACTTC. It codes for CAISEPPRVETQYF.

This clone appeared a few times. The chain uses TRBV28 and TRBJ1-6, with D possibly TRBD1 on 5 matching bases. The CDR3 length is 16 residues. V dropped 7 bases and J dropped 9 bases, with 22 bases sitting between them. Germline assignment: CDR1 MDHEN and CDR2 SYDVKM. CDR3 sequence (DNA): TGTGCCAGCACCCCGATAAAGGACGGAGGGGTTTCACCCCTCCACTTT. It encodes CASTPIKDGGVSPLHF.

CDR3 bases: TGTGCCTGGAGCCCTCTCGAATATGGCTACACCTTC. Its translation: CAWSPLEYGYTF. V usage is TRBV30 and J usage is TRBJ1-2; D call uncertain. The ends were cut back, 3 bases at V and 5 bases at J, with 10 bases in the middle. The CDR3 has 12 residues. Germline V gene lookup returns CDR1 GTSNPN and CDR2 SVGIG (reference sequence).

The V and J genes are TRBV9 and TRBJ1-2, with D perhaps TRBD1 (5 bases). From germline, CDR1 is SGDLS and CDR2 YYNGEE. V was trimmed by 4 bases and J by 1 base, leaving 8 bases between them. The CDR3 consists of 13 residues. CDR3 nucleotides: TGTGCCAGCAGCATGACAGATAACTATGGCTACACCTTC. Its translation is CASSMTDNYGYTF.

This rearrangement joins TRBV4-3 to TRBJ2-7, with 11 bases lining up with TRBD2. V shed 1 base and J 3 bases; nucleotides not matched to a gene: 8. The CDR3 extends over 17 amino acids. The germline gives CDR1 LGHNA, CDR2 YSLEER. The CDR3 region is CASSQVPLAGGFYEQYF. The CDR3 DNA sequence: TGCGCCAGCAGCCAAGTCCCTTTAGCGGGAGGGTTCTACGAGCAGTACTTC.

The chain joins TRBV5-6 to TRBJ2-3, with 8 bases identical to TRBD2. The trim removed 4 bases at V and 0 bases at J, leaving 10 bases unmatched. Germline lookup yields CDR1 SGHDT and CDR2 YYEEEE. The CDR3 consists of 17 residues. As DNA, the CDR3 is TGTGCCAGCAGCCAGCTCAGCGGGGGATCTAGCACAGATACGCAGTATTTT. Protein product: CASSQLSGGSSTDTQYF. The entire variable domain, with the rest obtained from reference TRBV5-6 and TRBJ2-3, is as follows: DAGVTQSPTHLIKTRGQQVTLRCSPKSGHDTVSWYQQALGQGPQFIFQYYEEEERQRGNFPDRFSGHQFPNYSSELNVNALLLGDSALYLCASSQLSGGSSTDTQYFGPGTRLTVL.

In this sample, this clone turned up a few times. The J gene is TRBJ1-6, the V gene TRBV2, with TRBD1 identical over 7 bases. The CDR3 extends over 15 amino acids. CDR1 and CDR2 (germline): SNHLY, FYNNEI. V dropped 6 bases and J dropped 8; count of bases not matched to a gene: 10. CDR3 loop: CASRDRTGIDSPLHF. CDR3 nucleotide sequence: TGTGCCAGCAGGGACAGGACGGGGATAGATTCACCCCTCCACTTT. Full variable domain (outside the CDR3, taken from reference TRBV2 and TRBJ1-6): EPEVTQTPSHQVTQMGQEVILRCVPISNHLYFYWYRQILGQKVEFLVSFYNNEISEKSEIFDDQFSVERPDGSNFTLKIRSTKLEDSAMYFCASRDRTGIDSPLHFGNGTRLTVT.

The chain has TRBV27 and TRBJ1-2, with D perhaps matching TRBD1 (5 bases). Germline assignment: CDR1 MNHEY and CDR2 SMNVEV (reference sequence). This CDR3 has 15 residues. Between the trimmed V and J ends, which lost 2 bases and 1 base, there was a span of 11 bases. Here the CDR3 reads CASSLVGRSNYGYTF. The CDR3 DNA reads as TGTGCCAGCAGTTTAGTGGGACGGAGTAACTATGGCTACACCTTC.